This T cell receptor (beta chain) was sequenced in a study of cytomegalovirus exposure and HLA in healthy donors. This clone has just a few counts. The PCR was carried out with 60 Vbeta primers and 13 Jbeta primers. Sequenced by immunoSEQ multiplex PCR; TCRdb stores in-frame clones only, minus some. The table records some 200,000 clones, around 77% of them present only once. The length of the CDR3 is 16 residues. Trimming shortened V by 1 base and J by 3 bases, and 15 bases separated the two germline ends. Germline assignment: CDR1 MGHRA and CDR2 YSYEKL. Sequencing input: PBMCs. The rearrangement uses TRBV4-1 and TRBJ1-1, with a weak D call TRBD1 (5 bases). The TCR was taken from a woman between 25 and 40 years old in good health and CMV-seronegative. In nucleotides, the CDR3 is TGCGCCAGCAGCCAAGTGGGTCGGGGGGGTTACACTGAAGCTTTCTTT. Protein: CASSQVGRGGYTEAFF.